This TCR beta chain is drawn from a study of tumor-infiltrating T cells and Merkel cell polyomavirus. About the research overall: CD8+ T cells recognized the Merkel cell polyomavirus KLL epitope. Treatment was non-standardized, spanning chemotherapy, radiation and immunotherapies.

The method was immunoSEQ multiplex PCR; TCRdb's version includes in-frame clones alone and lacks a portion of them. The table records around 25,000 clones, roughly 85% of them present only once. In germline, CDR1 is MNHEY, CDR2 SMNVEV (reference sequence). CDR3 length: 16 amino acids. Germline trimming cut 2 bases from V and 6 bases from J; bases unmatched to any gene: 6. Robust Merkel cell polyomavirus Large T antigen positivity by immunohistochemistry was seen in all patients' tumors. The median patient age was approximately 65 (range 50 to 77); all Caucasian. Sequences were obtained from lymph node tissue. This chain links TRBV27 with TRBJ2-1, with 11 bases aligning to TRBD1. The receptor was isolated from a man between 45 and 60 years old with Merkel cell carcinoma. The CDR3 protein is CASSLGQGAVGNEQFF. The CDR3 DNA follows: TGTGCCAGCAGTTTAGGACAGGGGGCGGTCGGCAATGAGCAGTTCTTC.